The next 19 T cell receptor beta chains were all read from a single sample in a study of T cell responses to AZD1222 COVID-19 vaccine. Only in-frame clones appear in the TCRdb table, and some are missing; sequencing was by immunoSEQ multiplex PCR. The table includes about 83,000 clones, 75% to 95% detected once. The material sequenced was peripheral blood, taken 28 days after the second AZD1222 dose. Receptors were obtained from an adult who received the AZD1222 COVID-19 vaccine.

The chain uses TRBV10-1 and TRBJ2-2; 8 bases are shared with TRBD1. The V segment lost 11 bases and the J segment 2 bases; nucleotides outside the gene matches: 7. This CDR3 region has 14 residues. From germline, CDR1 is WNHNN and CDR2 SYGVQD (reference sequence). The chain's CDR3 is CAEPGQANTGELFF. The DNA for the CDR3 is TGCGCCGAGCCGGGACAGGCTAACACCGGGGAGCTGTTTTTT.

The chain recombines TRBV4-1 with TRBJ2-7; 9 bases are shared with TRBD1. After removal of 0 bases from V and 2 bases from J, the junction contained 5 bases not matched to a gene. This CDR3 is built from 16 residues. The germline V gene encodes CDR1 MGHRA and CDR2 YSYEKL. In nucleotides, the CDR3 is TGCGCCAGCAGCCAAGAGTGGACAGGGGTGCCCTACGAGCAGTACTTC. This sequence encodes CASSQEWTGVPYEQYF.

This chain uses TRBV6-5 with TRBJ1-5, with D unclear. CDR3 size: 15 residues. V was cut by 5 bases and J by 0 bases, with 11 bases left in between. Germline V gene sequence: CDR1 MNHEY, CDR2 SVGAGI. CDR3 region: CASSPVRRSNQPQHF. The CDR3 region has the DNA TGTGCCAGCAGTCCCGTTAGGCGTAGCAATCAGCCCCAGCATTTT.

The chain links TRBV3-1 (or the pseudogene TRBV3-2) to TRBJ2-1; possibly TRBD1 for D (5 bases). V was shortened by 3 bases and J by 7 bases, with 16 bases between the two germline ends. The CDR3 consists of 15 residues. CDR1 LGHDT and CDR2 YNNKEL come from the germline V gene (reference sequence). The CDR3 bases are TGTGCCAGCAGCCATTGGGCAGGGAATACGAATGAGCAGTTCTTC. Protein: CASSHWAGNTNEQFF.

This rearrangement joins TRBV6-5 to TRBJ2-5; no firm D call. V lost 2 bases to trimming and J lost 0 bases, with 10 bases between them. Germline CDR1 MNHEY, CDR2 SVGAGI. The CDR3 contains 15 residues. CDR3 sequence reads: CASSYRFTDQETQYF. The CDR3 DNA is TGTGCCAGCAGTTACCGGTTTACCGACCAAGAGACCCAGTACTTC.

A few counts support this clone. This rearrangement joins TRBV9 to TRBJ1-6, with 9 nucleotides matching TRBD1. The CDR3 is 15 amino acids. Per germline, CDR1 SGDLS and CDR2 YYNGEE. J was trimmed by 10 bases and V by 3 bases; bases with no gene match: 8. Here the CDR3 reads CASSAPGQGVSPLHF. CDR3 nucleotides: TGTGCCAGCAGCGCCCCGGGACAGGGCGTATCACCCCTCCACTTT.

V is TRBV28 and J is TRBJ2-7; unclear D gene. Germline values: CDR1 MDHEN, CDR2 SYDVKM. There are 11 residues in the CDR3. Trimming took 3 bases from V and 3 from J, leaving 3 bases between them. CDR3 sequence (DNA): TGTGCCAGCAGTTTCTTCTACGAGCAGTACTTC. It codes for CASSFFYEQYF.

The rearrangement uses TRBV3-1 (or the pseudogene TRBV3-2) and TRBJ1-3; D unclear. The CDR3 extends over 17 amino acids. Germline loops: CDR1 LGHDT, CDR2 YNNKEL (reference sequence). Trimming removed 0 bases at V and 0 bases at J, with 12 bases between. CDR3 protein: CASSQDRWADSGNTIYF. DNA for the CDR3: TGTGCCAGCAGCCAAGATCGATGGGCAGACTCTGGAAACACCATATATTTT.

The genes are TRBV2 and TRBJ2-7; 8 nucleotides agree with TRBD1. The CDR3 sequence is 14 residues long. Trimming at V came to 6 bases and at J to 0 bases, leaving 4 bases not matched to a gene. Germline V gene lookup returns CDR1 SNHLY and CDR2 FYNNEI. The CDR3 DNA reads TGTGCCAGCAGACCCGGGACAGGCTCCTACGAGCAGTACTTC. This gives the protein CASRPGTGSYEQYF.

The chain employs TRBV7-9 and TRBJ1-4; D gene uncertain. The germline CDR1 and CDR2 sequences are SEHNR and FQNEAQ (reference sequence). V was trimmed by 1 base and J by 8 bases, leaving 8 bases between them. This CDR3 has 13 amino acids. The DNA of the CDR3 is TGTGCCAGCAGCTTAGGTTGGGGAGAAAAACTGTTTTTT. Protein product: CASSLGWGEKLFF. Combining the CDR3 with reference TRBV7-9 and TRBJ1-4 gives the whole variable domain DTGVSQNPRHKITKRGQNVTFRCDPISEHNRLYWYRQTLGQGPEFLTYFQNEAQLEKSRLLSDRFSAERPKGSFSTLEIQRTEQGDSAMYLCASSLGWGEKLFFGSGTQLSVL.

The gene calls are TRBV19 and TRBJ2-1; 11 bases are a match to TRBD2. In germline, CDR1 is LNHDA, CDR2 SQIVND (reference sequence). CDR3 length: 14 amino acids. With 6 bases clipped from V and 6 bases from J, the junction kept 4 bases outside the gene matches. The CDR3 nucleotides read TGTGCCAGTAGGGGACTAGCGGCTTCCAATGAGCAGTTCTTC. Translating gives CASRGLAASNEQFF.

The CDR3 protein is CSAGTGDFGYTF. Written as DNA, the CDR3 is TGCAGCGCTGGGACAGGGGACTTCGGCTACACCTTC. The rearrangement uses TRBV29-1 and TRBJ1-2, with 10 bases identical to TRBD1. Unmatched junction bases numbered 7, after V lost 7 bases and J lost 8 bases. Germline V gene sequence: CDR1 SQVTM, CDR2 ANQGSEA. CDR3 length: 12 residues.

CDR3 coding DNA: TGTGCCAGTCGAACACAAGGGGACGAAAGTAGCTCCTACGAGCAGTACTTC. As protein: CASRTQGDESSSYEQYF. The chain employs TRBV19 and TRBJ2-7; D could derive from TRBD1 or TRBD2 (5 bases each). This CDR3 has 17 residues. Trimming took 8 bases from V and 0 from J, leaving 23 bases between them. Germline V gene data show CDR1 as LNHDA and CDR2 as SQIVND (reference sequence).

This clone was detected only a few times. This chain uses TRBV9 with TRBJ2-7; a possible D gene is TRBD1 (6 bases). Trimming took off 5 bases at V and 0 bases at J, with 12 bases between the two ends. The CDR3 runs to 14 residues. Per the germline V gene, CDR1 is SGDLS and CDR2 is YYNGEE. The CDR3 bases are TGTGCCAGCAGGCGGACAGCGAGCTCCTACGAGCAGTACTTC. This sequence encodes CASRRTASSYEQYF.

The rearrangement joins TRBV28 to TRBJ1-1, with D unresolved. The CDR3 has 14 residues. Germline CDR1 is MDHEN and CDR2 is SYDVKM. Trimming pared 1 base from V and 1 base from J, leaving 7 bases between. The CDR3 here is CASSLFRKNTEAFF. The CDR3 region has the DNA TGTGCCAGCAGTTTATTCAGGAAGAACACTGAAGCTTTCTTT.

Only one count was recorded for this clone. This chain connects TRBV10-3 to TRBJ2-7, with unresolved D. V was shortened by 5 bases and J by 7 bases, with 15 bases between the two germline ends. The germline CDR1 and CDR2 sequences are ENHRY and SYGVKD. This CDR3 is built from 13 residues. In DNA form, the CDR3 reads TGTGCCATCAGTAACGGCCGTATCTGGGAGCAGTACTTC. Amino acid sequence: CAISNGRIWEQYF.

V gene TRBV6-5 combines with J gene TRBJ1-6, with D maybe TRBD1 (5 bases). The germline gives CDR1 MNHEY, CDR2 SVGAGI. Trimming cost V 0 bases and J 10 bases, with 13 bases left between them. This CDR3 has 15 residues. In DNA form, the CDR3 reads TGTGCCAGCAGTTACTCTCGCCAGGGTGGATCACCCCTCCACTTT. It translates to CASSYSRQGGSPLHF.

The V call is TRBV7-2, the J call TRBJ2-7; 14 positions agree with TRBD2. V was pared by 1 base and J by 12 bases, with 14 bases of the junction left unmatched. Germline V gene data show CDR1 as SGHTA and CDR2 as FQGNSA. The CDR3 has 17 amino acids. CDR3 DNA: TGTGCCAGCAGCTTAGTTCCTCCGGGACTAGCGGGGGACGCGGTGTACTTC. It specifies CASSLVPPGLAGDAVYF.

This chain joins TRBV5-1 and TRBJ2-7, with D possibly being TRBD1 (6 bases). Germline V lookup: CDR1 SGHRS, CDR2 YFSETQ. The CDR3 is 15 residues long. The V end was cut by 5 bases, the J end by 5 bases, with 20 bases between. CDR3: CASSESAGQTNEQYF. For the CDR3, the DNA is TGCGCCAGCAGTGAGAGCGCTGGACAGACGAACGAGCAGTACTTC.